The 18 T cell receptor beta chains in this list originate from one sample, sequenced in a study of T cells in Graves' hyperthyroidism and ophthalmopathy. RNA transcripts served as the template for amplifying TCR beta CDR3 regions. Initially, a first-round RT-PCR of the TCR CDR3 employed the HTBI primer set. From the multiplex PCR reads, TCRdb called clonotypes with MiXCR, one entry per CDR3 protein. The table lists 550,000 to 800,000 distinct CDR3 sequences, approximately 15% of them singletons. Sequencing was performed on blood. The receptor source for this set is a man between 50 and 59 years old with Graves' hyperthyroidism.

This clonotype was detected a few times. V and J are TRBV7-2 and TRBJ2-3, with unresolved D. In germline, CDR1 is SGHTA, CDR2 FQGNSA. Deletions cut 2 bases from V and 7 bases from J, with 10 bases between. The CDR3 is made up of 13 amino acids. The CDR3 loop reads CASSLSPPNTQYF. The CDR3 bases are TGTGCCAGCAGCTTAAGCCCCCCGAATACGCAGTATTTT.

This clonotype was recorded many times. The chain is built from TRBV27 and TRBJ1-2, with D unresolved. In germline, CDR1 is MNHEY, CDR2 SMNVEV (reference sequence). CDR3 length: 14 residues. Trimming left V 2 bases short and J 8 bases short, with 15 bases between. In DNA form, the CDR3 reads TGTGCCAGCAGTTTAAACAGCGCAGTTAACGGCTACACCTTC. Translation gives CASSLNSAVNGYTF.

This clonotype showed up just a few times. This may stem from a read error, because a much larger clone lies one nucleotide away. The chain couples TRBV12-3 or TRBV12-4 to TRBJ1-1; a possible D gene is TRBD1 (6 bases). This CDR3 region has 16 residues. The V gene lost 2 bases and the J gene lost 0 bases, with 13 bases spanning the gap. Here the CDR3 reads CASSLKNRVMNTEAFF. CDR3 DNA sequence: TGTGCCAGCAGTTTAAAAAACAGGGTCATGAACACTGAAGCTTTCTTT.

With respect to this clonotype: Possible read error: a much larger clone is one base away. The chain joins TRBV7-6 to TRBJ2-1; D gene ambiguous. Germline V gene data show CDR1 as SGHVS and CDR2 as FNYEAQ. This CDR3 is built from 15 residues. Trimming pared 3 bases from V and 0 bases from J, leaving 9 bases between. The CDR3 here is CASSFEASSYNEQFF. DNA of the CDR3: TGTGCCAGCAGCTTTGAGGCGAGCTCCTACAATGAGCAGTTCTTC.

This clonotype has at least ten counts. CDR3 nucleotides: TGCAGCGTTGTGGTGGGACTCTGGAACACTGAAGCTTTCTTT. It translates to CSVVVGLWNTEAFF. The V and J genes are TRBV29-1 and TRBJ1-1, with D perhaps TRBD1 (5 bases). The CDR3 covers 14 residues. Per germline, CDR1 SQVTM and CDR2 ANQGSEA. V was pared by 4 bases and J by 1 base, with 13 bases between.

In its sample, this clonotype was seen many times. The junction differs from germline at one of its ends, possibly a read error. The chain combines TRBV5-1 with TRBJ2-7; 7 nucleotides line up with TRBD2. Per germline, CDR1 SGHRS and CDR2 YFSETQ. This CDR3 is 17 amino acids long. For the CDR3, the DNA is TGCGCCAGCACCTTGGGAGATGCAGGCGGGAGCGGTCACGAGCAGTACTTC. As protein: CASTLGDAGGSGHEQYF. The full variable domain, completed using reference TRBV5-1 and TRBJ2-7, is KAGVTQTPRYLIKTRGQQVTLSCSPISGHRSVSWYQQTPGQGLQFLFEYFSETQRNKGNFPGRFSGRQFSNSRSEMNVSTLELGDSALYLCASTLGDAGGSGHEQYFGPGTRLTVT.

This clonotype was counted ten times or more. The rearrangement uses TRBV20-1 and TRBJ2-7, with 11 bases identical to TRBD1. The V gene's germline CDR1 is DFQATT and CDR2 SNEGSKA (reference sequence). There are 18 residues in the CDR3. With V trimmed by 5 bases and J by 3 bases, 18 bases remained unmatched. This CDR3 reads CSADPGQGVYGTGYEQYF. Written as DNA, the CDR3 is TGCAGTGCTGATCCGGGACAGGGGGTGTATGGGACGGGCTACGAGCAGTACTTC.

The gene calls are TRBV6-2 or TRBV6-3 and TRBJ2-7; no clear D gene. Germline-derived CDR1 and CDR2 are MNHEY and SVGEGT. The ends were cut back, 8 bases at V and 2 bases at J, with 13 bases in the middle. The CDR3 is 13 residues long. The CDR3 DNA sequence: TGTGCCAGCGGTTCCGACGTTACCTACGAGCAGTACTTC. Encoded protein: CASGSDVTYEQYF.

This clonotype was observed at least ten times. The CDR3 protein is CASSSSGLGQGNSRTYEQYF. The DNA of the CDR3 is TGTGCCAGCAGTTCCTCGGGGTTGGGACAGGGGAATTCCCGCACCTACGAGCAGTACTTC. The genes are TRBV25-1 and TRBJ2-7, with TRBD1 identical over 10 bases. Germline trimming cut 5 bases from V and 2 bases from J; bases unmatched to any gene: 21. CDR3 length equals 20 residues. CDR1 MGHDK and CDR2 SYGVNS come from the germline V gene.

This clonotype was recorded at least ten times. The rearrangement joins TRBV27 to TRBJ2-2, with 13 bases matching TRBD2. With 10 bases clipped from V and 1 base from J, the junction kept 3 bases outside the gene matches. Germline CDR1 reads MNHEY; CDR2 reads SMNVEV (reference sequence). CDR3 length equals 15 residues. CDR3 DNA: TGTGCCACCCGACTAGCGGGAGGGAACACCGGGGAGCTGTTTTTT. Translation gives CATRLAGGNTGELFF.

This chain links TRBV3-1 with TRBJ2-1; a possible D gene is TRBD2 (5 bases). From germline, CDR1 is LGHDT and CDR2 YNNKEL (reference sequence). CDR3 length equals 15 residues. Deletions cut 0 bases from V and 7 bases from J, with 13 bases between. The CDR3 region has the DNA TGTGCCAGCAGCCAAGATCTAGCTAGCAGAAATGAGCAGTTCTTC. Translated, it gives CASSQDLASRNEQFF.

The chain links TRBV10-3 to TRBJ2-6; no reliable D call. This CDR3 contains 15 residues. V was shortened by 7 bases and J by 0 bases, with 10 bases between the two germline ends. CDR1 is ENHRY, CDR2 SYGVKD, per germline. The CDR3 region is CAITPELSGANVLTF. CDR3 in DNA: TGTGCCATCACTCCTGAACTCTCTGGGGCCAACGTCCTGACTTTC.

The chain carries TRBV7-8 and TRBJ2-1; 12 bases are a match to TRBD1. In germline, CDR1 is SGHVS, CDR2 FQNEAQ. There are 15 residues in the CDR3. Trimming cost V 5 bases and J 6 bases; bases outside gene matches: 5. CDR3 loop: CASSRTGQGANEQFF. The DNA of the CDR3 is TGTGCCAGCAGCCGGACGGGACAGGGGGCCAATGAGCAGTTCTTC. Full variable domain (remainder filled in from reference TRBV7-8 and TRBJ2-1): GAGVSQSPRYKVAKRGQDVALRCDPISGHVSLFWYQQALGQGPEFLTYFQNEAQLDKSGLPSDRFFAERPEGSVSTLKIQRTQQEDSAVYLCASSRTGQGANEQFFGPGTRLTVL.

CDR3 residues: CSARVQNTEAFF. CDR3 nucleotide sequence: TGCAGTGCTAGAGTCCAGAACACTGAAGCTTTCTTT. The V gene is TRBV20-1, the J gene TRBJ1-1; D not certain. The CDR3 has 12 residues. Trimming took 1 base from V and 1 from J, leaving 4 bases between them. Germline V CDR1 and CDR2: DFQATT, SNEGSKA (reference sequence).

This clonotype was observed at least ten times. This chain uses TRBV7-9 with TRBJ1-1; D gene ambiguous. V was pared by 1 base and J by 5 bases, with 11 bases between. The CDR3 is 14 residues long. The germline V gene encodes CDR1 SEHNR and CDR2 FQNEAQ (reference sequence). The CDR3, as DNA: TGTGCCAGCAGCTTAGGTTGGACGGGAACTGAAGCTTTCTTT. This sequence encodes CASSLGWTGTEAFF. The variable domain in full, with the rest retrieved from reference TRBV7-9 and TRBJ1-1, is DTGVSQNPRHKITKRGQNVTFRCDPISEHNRLYWYRQTLGQGPEFLTYFQNEAQLEKSRLLSDRFSAERPKGSFSTLEIQRTEQGDSAMYLCASSLGWTGTEAFFGQGTRLTVV.

This clonotype was detected many times. The chain employs TRBV11-2 and TRBJ2-6; 9 nucleotides match TRBD1. The trim removed 5 bases at V and 3 bases at J, leaving 11 bases unmatched. CDR3 length: 18 amino acids. Per germline, CDR1 SGHAT and CDR2 FQNNGV. The CDR3 DNA reads TGTGCCAGCAGCCGGACAGGGGTAGCCGGGGATGGGGCCAACGTCCTGACTTTC. Protein sequence: CASSRTGVAGDGANVLTF.

Many counts were recorded for this clonotype. V is TRBV20-1 and J is TRBJ1-1, with 7 bases lining up with TRBD1. The germline CDR1 and CDR2 sequences are DFQATT and SNEGSKA (reference sequence). The CDR3 is made up of 15 amino acids. The CDR3 loop reads CTTGGGGAPGTEAFF. In DNA, the CDR3 is TGCACTACGGGGGGAGGGGGCGCCCCGGGGACTGAAGCTTTCTTT.

The sample holds many counts of this clonotype. The genes are TRBV2 and TRBJ1-5; TRBD1 might be the D (5 bases). The CDR3 is 15 amino acids. The V gene lost 2 bases and the J gene lost 6 bases, with 14 bases spanning the gap. Germline V gene lookup returns CDR1 SNHLY and CDR2 FYNNEI. Written as DNA, the CDR3 is TGTGCCAGCAGTGAAATACGGGGGTCTAGTCAGCCCCAGCATTTT. It is translated as CASSEIRGSSQPQHF.